This T cell receptor beta chain was sequenced during a study of blood T cell repertoires in COVID-19 (dated by TCRdb to about 2020). Notes on the research overall: The collaborator samples originated in the United States, Italy and Spain and spanned the acute and convalescent phases of COVID-19. The prospective study material was composed of cDNA or gDNA derived from T cells, B-cell-depleted T cells, or PBMCs. The dataset comprised deeply sampled blood TCRbeta repertoires from subjects exposed to, actively infected with, or recovered from COVID-19. A freely available public database, intended as a resource for researchers studying the immune response to SARS-CoV-2, is where the repertoires were released. The samples were drawn from the first 160 participants of the ongoing ImmuneRACE study and from over a thousand subjects provided by 6 global collaborators. Sample metadata almost always included a de-identified subject ID, COVID-19 status, age in years and sex. Where available, HLA class I and class II types were obtained from metadata supplied by the sample provider rather than from assay-based typing.

TCRbeta CDR3 regions were amplified from genomic DNA using the immunoSEQ Assay, a bias-controlled multiplex PCR. Processing in the source paper ran as follows. Within the assay, amplification of reference gene primers was used to estimate how many nucleated cells each sample contained. Sequence reads were collapsed and filtered to measure the absolute abundance of every unique TCRbeta CDR3 rearrangement. For each sample, productive Simpson clonality was calculated as the square root of Simpson's diversity index over productive rearrangements. TCRdb provides this immuneACCESS table in a form limited to in-frame rearrangements. Some clones are lacking; in checked studies, under half of them reflect an unresolved V gene, and why the rest are absent is not known. That table furnishes V, J and clone size, whereas the DNA furnished D and trimming. This sample holds under 200,000 clones; 85% were observed only once. The top ten clonotypes cover almost 5% of the sample.

Overall results and qualifications from the work: How much clinical and demographic metadata was included differed by source and by participant, and the metadata was provided uncurated.

Remarks on this clone: The antigen it recognizes is unknown. Base qualities are not provided; no much larger clone lies one nucleotide away.

Collaborating institutions collected whole blood in K2EDTA tubes following their own protocols. For TCRbeta analysis, collaborators shipped samples in one of three forms: frozen whole blood, isolated PBMCs, or DNA extracted from either of those sample types. The CDR3 runs 14 amino acids, cysteine and phenylalanine included. Only the CDR3 DNA stays, 42 bases, in frame from base 1. V is reduced by 5 bases and J by 6 bases, leaving a spacing of 16 bases between them. CDR1 is given as SGHTA and CDR2 as FQGTGA, both from the germline V gene. Sequenced input: peripheral blood. Rearrangement joined TRBV7-3 to TRBJ1-1, and perhaps TRBD1 as D gene, on 5 matching bases. The receptor's source is an elderly woman with acute or convalescent COVID-19. The bases are TGTGCCAGCAGCCCGGGACGCGGGAGCGCTGAAGCTTTCTTT. This is translated as CASSPGRGSAEAFF.